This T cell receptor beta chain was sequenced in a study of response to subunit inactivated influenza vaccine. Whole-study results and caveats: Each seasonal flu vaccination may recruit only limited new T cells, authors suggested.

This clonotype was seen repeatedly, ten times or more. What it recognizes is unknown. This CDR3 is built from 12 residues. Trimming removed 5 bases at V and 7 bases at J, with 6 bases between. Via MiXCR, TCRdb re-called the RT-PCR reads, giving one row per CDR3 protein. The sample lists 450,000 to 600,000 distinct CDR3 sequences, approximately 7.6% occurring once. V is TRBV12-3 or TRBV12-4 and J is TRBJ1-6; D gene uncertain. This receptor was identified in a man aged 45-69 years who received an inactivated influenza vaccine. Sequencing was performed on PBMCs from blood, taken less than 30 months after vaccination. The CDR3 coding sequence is TGTGCCAGCAGTACAAGCAATTCACCCCTCCACTTT. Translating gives CASSTSNSPLHF.